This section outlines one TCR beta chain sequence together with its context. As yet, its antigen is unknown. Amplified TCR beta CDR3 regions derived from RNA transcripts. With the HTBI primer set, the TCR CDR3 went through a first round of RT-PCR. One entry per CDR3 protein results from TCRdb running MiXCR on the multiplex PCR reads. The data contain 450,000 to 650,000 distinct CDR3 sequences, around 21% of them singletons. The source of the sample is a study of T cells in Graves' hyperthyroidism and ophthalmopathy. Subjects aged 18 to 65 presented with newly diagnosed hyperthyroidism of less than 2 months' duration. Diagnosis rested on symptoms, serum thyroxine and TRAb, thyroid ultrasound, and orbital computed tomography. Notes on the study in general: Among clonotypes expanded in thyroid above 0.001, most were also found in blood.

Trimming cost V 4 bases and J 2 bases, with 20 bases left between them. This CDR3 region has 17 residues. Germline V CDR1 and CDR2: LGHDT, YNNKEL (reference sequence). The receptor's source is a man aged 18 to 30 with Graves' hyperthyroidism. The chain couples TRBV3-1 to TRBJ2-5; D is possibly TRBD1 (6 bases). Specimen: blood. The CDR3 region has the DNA TGTGCCAGCAGCCTACTTATGGGGGCCGGGCGGCAAGAGACCCAGTACTTC. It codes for CASSLLMGAGRQETQYF.